This TCR beta chain was recovered during a study of T cells in Graves' hyperthyroidism and ophthalmopathy. The CDR3 regions of TCR beta were amplified from RNA transcripts. Researchers ran a first-round RT-PCR on the TCR CDR3 using the HTBI primer set. TCRdb analysed the multiplex PCR reads with MiXCR anew, one entry per CDR3 protein. The sample lists roughly 560,000 distinct CDR3 sequences; around 15% were seen once. This clonotype was recorded many times. This CDR3 spans 13 amino acids. V lost 6 bases to trimming and J lost 6 bases; unmatched junction nucleotides: 5. Germline V gives CDR1 LGHNT, CDR2 FRNRAP. Diagnosis relied on clinical symptoms, serum thyroxine and TRAb, thyroid ultrasound and orbital computed tomography.

This rearrangement joins TRBV12-5 to TRBJ2-4; 7 bases map to TRBD1. The receptor's source is a woman between 40 and 55 years old with Graves' ophthalmopathy. The sample consisted of blood. CDR3 in amino acids: CASGRQGANIQYF. For the CDR3, the DNA is TGTGCTAGTGGCAGACAGGGTGCAAACATTCAGTACTTC.